This TCR beta chain appears in the sequencing data of a study of blood T cell repertoires in COVID-19. Study as a whole: Sites across the United States, Italy and Spain contributed samples from acute and convalescent COVID-19.

This CDR3 comprises 14 residues. The V end was cut by 2 bases, the J end by 2 bases, with 11 bases between. Germline V gene lookup returns CDR1 SGHDT and CDR2 YYEEEE. Sequencing was performed with immunoSEQ multiplex PCR; in TCRdb, only in-frame clones are kept and a portion is missing. In the table there are under 200,000 clones, roughly nine tenths of which are singletons. Source material: PBMCs or T cells enriched from blood (not recorded which). V usage is TRBV5-6 and J usage is TRBJ2-7; D gene uncertain. This sequence originates from a woman aged 45-65 years who had recovered from COVID-19. This CDR3 reads CASSFQQNPYEQYF. CDR3 nucleotides: TGTGCCAGCAGCTTTCAACAGAACCCCTACGAGCAGTACTTC.